What follows is one T cell receptor (beta chain) and its context. Germline V CDR1 and CDR2: KGHDR, SFDVKD. V dropped 4 bases and J dropped 10; count of bases not matched to a gene: 11. The CDR3 runs to 15 residues. Measured with immunoSEQ multiplex PCR; TCRdb has only the in-frame clones, and not every one. The sample includes 150,000 to 190,000 clones, around 91% seen only once; the top ten take 15%. The data derive from a study of blood T cell repertoires in COVID-19. Across the study: Sample material is recorded as cDNA or gDNA derived from T cells, B-cell-depleted T cells, or PBMCs.

The chain recombines TRBV24-1 with TRBJ2-1; 8 bases fit TRBD2. The receptor was derived from a woman aged 40 to 50 with acute or convalescent COVID-19. The sample comprised peripheral blood. The CDR3 loop reads CATSEPTREAHEQFF. CDR3 sequence (DNA): TGTGCCACCAGTGAACCTACGCGGGAGGCCCACGAGCAGTTCTTC.